This record looks at one TCR beta chain sequence and its context. The data stem from a study of blood T cell repertoires in COVID-19. Sequenced by immunoSEQ multiplex PCR; TCRdb stores in-frame clones only, minus some. The table shows around 70,000 clones, with roughly 70% occurring only once. The CDR3 has 15 amino acids. Germline lookup yields CDR1 SGHTA and CDR2 FQGNSA. Trimming pared 5 bases from V and 5 bases from J, leaving 17 bases between. This clonotype was obtained from a man aged 70 or older with acute or convalescent COVID-19. The specimen sequenced was peripheral blood. V and J are TRBV7-2 and TRBJ2-3, with D tentatively TRBD1 (6 bases). CDR3 residues: CASSKLLGAKDTQYF. CDR3 in DNA: TGTGCCAGCAGCAAACTCCTGGGGGCTAAAGATACGCAGTATTTT.